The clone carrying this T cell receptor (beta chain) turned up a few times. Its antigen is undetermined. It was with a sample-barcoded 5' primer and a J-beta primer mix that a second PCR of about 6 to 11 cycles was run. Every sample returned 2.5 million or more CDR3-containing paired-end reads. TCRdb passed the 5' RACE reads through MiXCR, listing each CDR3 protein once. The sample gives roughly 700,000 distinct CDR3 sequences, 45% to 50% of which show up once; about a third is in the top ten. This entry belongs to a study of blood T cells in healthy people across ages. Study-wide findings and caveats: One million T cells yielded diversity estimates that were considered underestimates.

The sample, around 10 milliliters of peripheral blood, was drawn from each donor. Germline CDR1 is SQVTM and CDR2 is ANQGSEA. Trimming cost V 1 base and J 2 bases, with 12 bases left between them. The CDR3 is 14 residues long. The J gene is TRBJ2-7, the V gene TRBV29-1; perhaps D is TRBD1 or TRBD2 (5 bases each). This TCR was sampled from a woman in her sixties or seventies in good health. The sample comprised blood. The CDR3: CSVEVAGTTYEQYF. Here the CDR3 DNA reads TGCAGCGTTGAAGTAGCCGGGACGACCTACGAGCAGTACTTC.